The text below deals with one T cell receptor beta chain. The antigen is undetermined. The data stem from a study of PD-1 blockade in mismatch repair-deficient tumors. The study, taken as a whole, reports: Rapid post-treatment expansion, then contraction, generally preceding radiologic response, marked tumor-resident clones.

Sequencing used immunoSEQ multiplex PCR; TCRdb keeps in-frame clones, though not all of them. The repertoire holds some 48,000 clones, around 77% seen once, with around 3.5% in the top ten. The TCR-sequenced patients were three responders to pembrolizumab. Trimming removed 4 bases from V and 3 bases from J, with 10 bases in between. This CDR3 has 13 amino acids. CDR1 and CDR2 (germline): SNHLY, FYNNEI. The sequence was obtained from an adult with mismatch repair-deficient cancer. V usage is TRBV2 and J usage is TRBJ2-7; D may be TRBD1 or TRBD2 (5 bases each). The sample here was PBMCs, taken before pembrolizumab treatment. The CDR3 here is CASSGGADYEQYF. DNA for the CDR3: TGTGCCAGCAGTGGAGGGGCTGACTACGAGCAGTACTTC.